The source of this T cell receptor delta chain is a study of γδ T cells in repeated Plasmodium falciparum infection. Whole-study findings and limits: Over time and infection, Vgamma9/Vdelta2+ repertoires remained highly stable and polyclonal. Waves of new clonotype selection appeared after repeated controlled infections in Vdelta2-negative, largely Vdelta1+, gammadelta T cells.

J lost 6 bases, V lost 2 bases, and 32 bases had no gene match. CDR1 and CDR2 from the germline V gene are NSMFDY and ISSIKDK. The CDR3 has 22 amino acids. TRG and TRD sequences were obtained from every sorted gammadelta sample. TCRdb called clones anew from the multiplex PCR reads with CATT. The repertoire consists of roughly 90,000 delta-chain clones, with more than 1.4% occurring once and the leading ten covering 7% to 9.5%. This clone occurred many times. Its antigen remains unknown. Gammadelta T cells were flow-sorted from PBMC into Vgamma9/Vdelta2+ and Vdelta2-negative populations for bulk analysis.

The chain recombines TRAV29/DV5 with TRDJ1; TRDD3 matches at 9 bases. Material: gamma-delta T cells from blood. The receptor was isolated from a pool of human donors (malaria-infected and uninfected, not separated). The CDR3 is CAARDTSFHSTVLGDLDYKLIF. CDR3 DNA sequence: TGTGCAGCAAGGGATACTTCCTTCCACTCTACCGTACTGGGGGACCTTGACTATAAACTCATCTTT.